Shown below are 13 T cell receptor beta chains from a single sample sequenced in a study of regulatory T cells in long-lasting Graves disease. As for time point: newly diagnosed GD, antithyroid drugs for less than 3 months. There was RNA extracted from PBMCs, and the TCR library was made from it. Investigators prepared the TCR beta libraries by applying iRepertoire HTBI primers and Arm-PCR of CDR3 regions. TCRdb re-analysed the multiplex PCR reads in MiXCR, keeping a single row per CDR3 protein. This repertoire shows hundreds of thousands of distinct CDR3 sequences, less than 20% found once; its top ten account for about 10%. In addition, the sample was reused for a study of T cells in Graves' hyperthyroidism and ophthalmopathy.

The starting material was peripheral blood mononuclear cells (PBMCs), obtained at new diagnosis, from a patient treated with antithyroid drugs. These receptors were taken from a woman aged 30 to 39 with Graves disease.

This chain connects TRBV24-1 to TRBJ2-1; no clear D gene. Trimming shortened V by 4 bases and J by 5 bases, and 11 bases separated the two germline ends. This CDR3 comprises 14 residues. Germline loops: CDR1 KGHDR, CDR2 SFDVKD. CDR3 bases: TGTGCCACCAGTGACCCGACGCCCGACAATGAGCAGTTCTTC. It encodes CATSDPTPDNEQFF.

In the case of this clonotype: With a much larger clone just one base away, this may be a read error. The chain employs TRBV28 and TRBJ2-4, with D possibly being TRBD2 (6 bases). The CDR3 length is 13 residues. Germline V gene lookup returns CDR1 MDHEN and CDR2 SYDVKM. The CDR3 here is CASCPSGGNDRFF. The CDR3 nucleotides are TGTGCCAGCTGCCCCTCCGGAGGGAATGATCGGTTCTTC.

The CDR3 protein is CSVGTGDTEAFF. The CDR3 DNA is TGCAGCGTTGGGACAGGGGATACTGAAGCTTTCTTT. This chain connects TRBV29-1 to TRBJ1-1; 9 positions match TRBD1. The germline V gene encodes CDR1 SQVTM and CDR2 ANQGSEA. The length of the CDR3 is 12 residues. J lost 5 bases, V lost 4 bases, and 2 bases had no gene match.

The sample holds many counts of this clonotype. This chain connects TRBV11-2 to TRBJ2-1; D possibly corresponds to TRBD2 (5 bases). CDR1 is SGHAT and CDR2 is FQNNGV in the germline V gene. CDR3 size: 15 residues. V lost 5 bases and J lost 1, with 12 bases in between. The DNA for the CDR3 is TGTGCCAGCAGCCCAACTAGATATTCCTACAATGAGCAGTTCTTC. It is translated as CASSPTRYSYNEQFF. The whole variable domain, filled in from reference TRBV11-2 and TRBJ2-1, reads EAGVAQSPRYKIIEKRQSVAFWCNPISGHATLYWYQQILGQGPKLLIQFQNNGVVDDSQLPKDRFSAERLKGVDSTLKIQPAKLEDSAVYLCASSPTRYSYNEQFFGPGTRLTVL.

This clonotype has at least ten counts. The CDR3 nucleotides read TGTGCCAGCAGCCGGACAGCGCAAGAGACCCAGTACTTC. Translating it yields CASSRTAQETQYF. V usage is TRBV11-2 and J usage is TRBJ2-5; D possibly corresponds to TRBD1 (6 bases). The CDR3 runs 13 residues. Trimming shortened V by 5 bases and J by 2 bases, and 9 bases separated the two germline ends. The germline gives CDR1 SGHAT, CDR2 FQNNGV.

This rearrangement joins TRBV12-5 to TRBJ2-2, with 7 bases aligning to TRBD1. Germline loops: CDR1 LGHNT, CDR2 FRNRAP. The J segment lost 1 base and the V segment lost 0 bases, leaving 14 bases of the junction unmatched. The CDR3 runs 20 residues. The CDR3 DNA reads TGTGCTAGTGGTTTGGTACTGGGGACAGAGGGGGATGTGAACACCGGGGAGCTGTTTTTT. Protein product: CASGLVLGTEGDVNTGELFF.

This clonotype was seen repeatedly, ten times or more. V gene TRBV6-9 combines with J gene TRBJ2-7, with D possibly being TRBD1 (6 bases). V shed 3 bases and J shed 6 bases, with 21 bases lying between them. This CDR3 has 16 residues. Germline CDR1 MNHGY, CDR2 SVAAGI. The CDR3: CASSYFPGQGTLEQYF. The CDR3 DNA sequence: TGTGCCAGCAGTTACTTCCCCGGGCAGGGGACCCTCGAGCAGTACTTC.

Remarks on this clonotype: This could be a read error, since a much larger clone is one nucleotide away. V usage is TRBV20-1 and J usage is TRBJ2-7; the D is unclear. CDR1 and CDR2 from the germline V gene are DFQATT and SNEGSKA (reference sequence). V lost 5 bases and J 3 bases, leaving 8 bases between the germline ends. This CDR3 comprises 11 residues. This chain's CDR3 is CSAPAIYEQYF. DNA for the CDR3: TGCAGTGCTCCCGCCATCTACGAGCAGTACTTC.

The chain couples TRBV7-9 to TRBJ1-3; the D is unclear. CDR3 size: 16 residues. V lost 0 bases to trimming and J lost 0 bases, with 9 bases between them. The germline gives CDR1 SEHNR, CDR2 FQNEAQ (reference sequence). The CDR3 sequence: CASSLAYSPSGNTIYF. CDR3 nucleotides: TGTGCCAGCAGCTTAGCTTACAGCCCCTCTGGAAACACCATATATTTT. Full variable domain (rest looked up from reference TRBV7-9 and TRBJ1-3): DTGVSQNPRHKITKRGQNVTFRCDPISEHNRLYWYRQTLGQGPEFLTYFQNEAQLEKSRLLSDRFSAERPKGSFSTLEIQRTEQGDSAMYLCASSLAYSPSGNTIYFGEGSWLTVV.

Comments on this clonotype: This clone may be a read error of a much larger clone one base away. The gene calls are TRBV28 and TRBJ2-5; D remains unclear. CDR1 is MDHEN, CDR2 SYDVKM, per germline. The CDR3 runs to 12 residues. As DNA, the CDR3 is TGTGCCACCAGTCCCTCCCAAGAGACCCAGTACTTC. Residues: CATSPSQETQYF.

Ten or more counts support this clonotype. This chain links TRBV20-1 with TRBJ2-3, with 9 bases aligning to TRBD2. This CDR3 has 15 amino acids. Germline values: CDR1 DFQATT, CDR2 SNEGSKA (reference sequence). With V trimmed by 0 bases and J by 6 bases, 7 bases remained unmatched. The CDR3 reads CSARDIEREADTQYF. The CDR3 DNA follows: TGCAGTGCTAGAGATATTGAGCGGGAGGCGGATACGCAGTATTTT.

This clonotype turned up a few times. The chain uses TRBV6-1 and TRBJ1-2; D possibly corresponds to TRBD1 (5 bases). Germline lookup yields CDR1 MNHNS and CDR2 SASEGT. Trimming removed 7 bases at V and 4 bases at J, with 10 bases between. CDR3 length: 12 amino acids. The chain's CDR3 is CASTGTAYGYTF. The CDR3 DNA is TGTGCCAGCACCGGGACGGCCTATGGCTACACCTTC.

V is TRBV19 and J is TRBJ1-4, with no clear D. Looked up from germline, CDR1 is LNHDA and CDR2 is SQIVND (reference sequence). CDR3 length: 13 amino acids. Trimming shortened V by 4 bases and J by 7 bases, and 10 bases separated the two germline ends. Here the CDR3 reads CASSRARGEKLFF. CDR3 coding DNA: TGTGCCAGTAGTAGGGCCCGAGGTGAAAAACTGTTTTTT.